This paragraph covers one TCR beta chain sequence. These data originate in a study of cytomegalovirus exposure and HLA in healthy donors. PCR used 60 Vbeta primers and 13 Jbeta primers. The table came from immunoSEQ multiplex PCR; TCRdb's copy has only in-frame clones and leaves some out. The sample includes about 63,000 clones, around 80% seen only once; the top ten take around a quarter. The CDR3 is 16 residues long. Germline CDR1 is SGHDT and CDR2 is YYEEEE. The trim removed 2 bases at V and 2 bases at J, leaving 7 bases unmatched. The receptor was isolated from a woman between 40 and 55 years old in good health and CMV-seropositive. The chain carries TRBV5-6 and TRBJ2-3; 8 bases agree with TRBD2. Sequenced sample: PBMCs. CDR3 loop: CASSFPGGAYTDTQYF. The CDR3 DNA is TGTGCCAGCAGCTTTCCCGGGGGGGCTTACACAGATACGCAGTATTTT.